This T cell receptor beta chain was sequenced in a study of blood T cell repertoires in COVID-19. Study context: The United States, Italy and Spain supplied acute and convalescent COVID-19 samples. T cells, B-cell-depleted T cells, or PBMCs provided the cDNA or gDNA that served as material.

In the authors' methods: Reference gene primer amplification gave nucleated cell count estimates. Repertoires were generated with immunoSEQ multiplex PCR, while TCRdb's copy carries only in-frame clones and drops some. That table is the source of V, J and clone size, and D and trimming were worked out from the DNA. The sample includes some 180,000 clones, more than 80% of them seen just once. The count of this clone is one. Germline trimming cut 2 bases from V and 7 bases from J; bases unmatched to any gene: 9. Germline CDR1 and CDR2: SGHDT and YYEEEE. This CDR3 comprises 16 residues. The chain couples TRBV5-6 to TRBJ1-4; 9 bases align to TRBD1. The sequenced sample consisted of peripheral blood. The TCR originated in a human donor in a cohort sampled during active COVID-19. The chain's CDR3 is CASSFGTGGFGEKLFF. The CDR3 DNA follows: TGTGCCAGCAGCTTTGGAACAGGGGGCTTTGGTGAAAAACTGTTTTTT.